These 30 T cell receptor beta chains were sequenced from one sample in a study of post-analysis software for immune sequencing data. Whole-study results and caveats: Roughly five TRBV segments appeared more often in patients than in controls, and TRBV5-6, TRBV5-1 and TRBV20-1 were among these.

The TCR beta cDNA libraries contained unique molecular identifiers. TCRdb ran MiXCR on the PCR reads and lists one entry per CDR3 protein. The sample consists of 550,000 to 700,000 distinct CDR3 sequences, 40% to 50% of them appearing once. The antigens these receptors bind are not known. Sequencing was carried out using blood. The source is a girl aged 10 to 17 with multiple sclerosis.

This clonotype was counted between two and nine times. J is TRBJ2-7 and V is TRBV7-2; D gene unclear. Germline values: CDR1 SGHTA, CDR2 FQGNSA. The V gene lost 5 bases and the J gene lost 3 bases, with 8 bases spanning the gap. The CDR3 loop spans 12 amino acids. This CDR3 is CASSREGYEQYF. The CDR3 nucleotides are TGTGCCAGCAGCCGTGAAGGCTACGAGCAGTACTTC.

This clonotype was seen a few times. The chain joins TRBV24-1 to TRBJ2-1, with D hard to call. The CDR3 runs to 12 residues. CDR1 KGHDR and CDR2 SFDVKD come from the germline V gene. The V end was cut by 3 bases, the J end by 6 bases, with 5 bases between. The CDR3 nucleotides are TGTGCCACCAGTGATCACAGCAATGAGCAGTTCTTC. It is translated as CATSDHSNEQFF.

Written as DNA, the CDR3 is TGTGCCAGCAGCCCCCCGAGCGGGGGGGCCAACGAGCAGTACTTC. Residues: CASSPPSGGANEQYF. The genes are TRBV7-9 and TRBJ2-7; TRBD2 aligns across 10 bases. Trimming removed 5 bases from V and 5 bases from J; junction bases left unmatched: 9. The CDR3 has 15 residues. Germline V gene data show CDR1 as SEHNR and CDR2 as FQNEAQ (reference sequence).

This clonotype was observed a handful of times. The CDR3 here is CSVERPWTYGYTF. In DNA, the CDR3 is TGCAGCGTTGAGCGACCCTGGACCTATGGCTACACCTTC. The rearrangement joins TRBV29-1 to TRBJ1-2; D uncertain. V was clipped by 3 bases and J by 4 bases, with 12 bases between them. Germline V lookup: CDR1 SQVTM, CDR2 ANQGSEA. The length of the CDR3 is 13 residues.

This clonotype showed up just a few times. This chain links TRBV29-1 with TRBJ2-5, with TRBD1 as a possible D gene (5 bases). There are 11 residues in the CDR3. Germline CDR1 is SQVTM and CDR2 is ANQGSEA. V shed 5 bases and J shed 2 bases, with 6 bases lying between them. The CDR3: CSVRQQETQYF. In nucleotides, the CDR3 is TGCAGCGTTCGACAGCAAGAGACCCAGTACTTC.

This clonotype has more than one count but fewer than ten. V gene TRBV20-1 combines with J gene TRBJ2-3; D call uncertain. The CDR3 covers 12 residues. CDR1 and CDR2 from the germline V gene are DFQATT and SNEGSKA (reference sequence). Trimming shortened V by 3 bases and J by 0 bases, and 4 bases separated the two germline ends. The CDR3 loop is CSARVSTDTQYF. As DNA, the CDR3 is TGCAGTGCTAGGGTTAGCACAGATACGCAGTATTTT.

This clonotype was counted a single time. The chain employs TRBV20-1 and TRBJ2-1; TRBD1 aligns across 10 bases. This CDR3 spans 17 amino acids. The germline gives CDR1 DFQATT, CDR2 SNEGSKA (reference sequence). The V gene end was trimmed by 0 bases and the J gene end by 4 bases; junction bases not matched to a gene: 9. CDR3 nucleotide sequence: TGCAGTGCTAGAGATGCGGACCGGGACAGGGGTTACAATGAGCAGTTCTTC. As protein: CSARDADRDRGYNEQFF.

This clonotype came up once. DNA of the CDR3: TGTGCCTGGAGTGACTCCTTTTCTCCCGGCAACTATGGCTACACCTTC. Translated, it gives CAWSDSFSPGNYGYTF. The chain joins TRBV30 to TRBJ1-2; no clear D gene. The CDR3 sequence is 16 residues long. Trimming removed 1 base at V and 2 bases at J, with 17 bases between. Germline CDR1 reads GTSNPN; CDR2 reads SVGIG (reference sequence).

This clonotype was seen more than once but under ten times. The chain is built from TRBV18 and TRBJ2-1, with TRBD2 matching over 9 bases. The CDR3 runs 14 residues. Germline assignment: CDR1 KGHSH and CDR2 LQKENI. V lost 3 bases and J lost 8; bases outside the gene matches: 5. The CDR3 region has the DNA TGTGCCAGCTCACCCGGACTAGCGACACATGAGCAGTTCTTC. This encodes CASSPGLATHEQFF.

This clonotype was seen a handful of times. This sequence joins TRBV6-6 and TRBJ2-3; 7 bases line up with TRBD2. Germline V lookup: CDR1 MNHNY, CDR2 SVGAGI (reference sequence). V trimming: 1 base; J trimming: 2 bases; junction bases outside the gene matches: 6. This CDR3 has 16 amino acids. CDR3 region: CASSYWSLADTDTQYF. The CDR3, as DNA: TGTGCCAGCAGTTACTGGAGTCTAGCGGACACAGATACGCAGTATTTT.

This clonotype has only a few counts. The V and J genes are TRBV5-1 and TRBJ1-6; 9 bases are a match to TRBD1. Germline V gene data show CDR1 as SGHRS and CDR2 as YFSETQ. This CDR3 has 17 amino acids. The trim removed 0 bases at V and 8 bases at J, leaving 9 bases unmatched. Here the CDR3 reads CASSLARRGQGYSPLHF. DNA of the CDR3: TGCGCCAGCAGCTTGGCTCGTCGCGGACAGGGGTATTCACCCCTCCACTTT. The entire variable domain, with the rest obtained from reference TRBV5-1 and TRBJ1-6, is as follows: KAGVTQTPRYLIKTRGQQVTLSCSPISGHRSVSWYQQTPGQGLQFLFEYFSETQRNKGNFPGRFSGRQFSNSRSEMNVSTLELGDSALYLCASSLARRGQGYSPLHFGNGTRLTVT.

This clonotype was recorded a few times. CDR3 region: CSVRTHNYGYTF. CDR3 nucleotide sequence: TGCAGCGTACGCACACATAACTATGGCTACACCTTC. V is TRBV29-1 and J is TRBJ1-2, with no clear D. The V and J ends lost 6 bases and 1 base respectively, with 9 bases between them. The CDR3 length is 12 residues. Germline values: CDR1 SQVTM, CDR2 ANQGSEA.

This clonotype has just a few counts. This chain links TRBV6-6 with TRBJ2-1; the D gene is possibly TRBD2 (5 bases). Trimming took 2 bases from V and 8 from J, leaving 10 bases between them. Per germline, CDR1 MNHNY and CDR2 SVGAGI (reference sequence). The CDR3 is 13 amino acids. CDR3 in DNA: TGTGCCAGCAGTTACGGGTTCGGGGATGAGCAGTTCTTC. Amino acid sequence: CASSYGFGDEQFF.

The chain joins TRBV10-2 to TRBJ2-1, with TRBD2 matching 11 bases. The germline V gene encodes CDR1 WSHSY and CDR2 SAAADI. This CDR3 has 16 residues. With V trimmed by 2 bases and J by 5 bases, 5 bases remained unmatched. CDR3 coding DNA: TGCGCCAGCAGTGAGCTAGCGGGAGGTCTTAACAATGAGCAGTTCTTC. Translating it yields CASSELAGGLNNEQFF.

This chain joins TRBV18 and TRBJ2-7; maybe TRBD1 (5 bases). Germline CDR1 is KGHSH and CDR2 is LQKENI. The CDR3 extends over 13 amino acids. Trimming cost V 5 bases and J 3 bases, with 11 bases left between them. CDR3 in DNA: TGTGCCAGCTCAATACAGGAATACTACGAGCAGTACTTC. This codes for CASSIQEYYEQYF.

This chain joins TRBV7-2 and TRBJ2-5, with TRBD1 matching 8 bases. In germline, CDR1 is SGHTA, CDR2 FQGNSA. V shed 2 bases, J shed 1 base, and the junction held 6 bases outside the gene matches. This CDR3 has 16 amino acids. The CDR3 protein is CASSLMGQVSQETQYF. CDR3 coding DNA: TGTGCCAGCAGCTTAATGGGACAGGTCTCCCAAGAGACCCAGTACTTC.

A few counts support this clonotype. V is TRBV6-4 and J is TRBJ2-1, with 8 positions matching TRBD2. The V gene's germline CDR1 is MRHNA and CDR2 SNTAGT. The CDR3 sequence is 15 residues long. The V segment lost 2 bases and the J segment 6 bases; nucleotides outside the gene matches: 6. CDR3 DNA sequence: TGTGCCAGCAGTGACGGACTAGCAGCTTCCAATGAGCAGTTCTTC. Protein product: CASSDGLAASNEQFF.

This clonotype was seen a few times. The DNA of the CDR3 is TGTGCCAGCAGCTTAGGGGGTCAAGGCTACACCTTC. Translating it yields CASSLGGQGYTF. The chain employs TRBV7-2 and TRBJ1-2; D gene uncertain. The CDR3 contains 12 residues. Trimming took 1 base from V and 8 from J, leaving 8 bases between them. Germline-derived CDR1 and CDR2 are SGHTA and FQGNSA.

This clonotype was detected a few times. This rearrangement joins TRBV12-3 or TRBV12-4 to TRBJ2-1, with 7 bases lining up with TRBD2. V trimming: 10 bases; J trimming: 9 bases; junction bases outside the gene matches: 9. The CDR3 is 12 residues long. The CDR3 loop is CATVRTRGEQFF. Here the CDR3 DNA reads TGTGCCACCGTAAGGACTAGGGGTGAGCAGTTCTTC.

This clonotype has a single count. The CDR3 is CASSPRDREWNEQFF. The CDR3 DNA reads TGTGCCAGCTCACCCCGGGACAGGGAGTGGAATGAGCAGTTCTTC. The V call is TRBV18, the J call TRBJ2-1; 9 nucleotides match TRBD1. This CDR3 is 15 amino acids long. Germline V lookup: CDR1 KGHSH, CDR2 LQKENI. V dropped 3 bases and J dropped 7; count of bases not matched to a gene: 7.

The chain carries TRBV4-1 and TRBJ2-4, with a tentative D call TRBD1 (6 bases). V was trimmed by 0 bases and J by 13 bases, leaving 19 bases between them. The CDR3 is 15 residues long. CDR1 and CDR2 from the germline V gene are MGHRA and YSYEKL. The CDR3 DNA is TGCGCCAGCAGCCAAGAACCGGCAGTTCCAGGGGAGCAGTACTTC. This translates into CASSQEPAVPGEQYF.

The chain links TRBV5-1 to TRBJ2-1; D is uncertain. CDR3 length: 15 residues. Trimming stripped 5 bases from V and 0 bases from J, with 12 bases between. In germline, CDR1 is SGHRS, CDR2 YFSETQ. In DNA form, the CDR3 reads TGCGCCAGCAGATCCCCGCGGAGCTCCTACAATGAGCAGTTCTTC. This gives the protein CASRSPRSSYNEQFF.

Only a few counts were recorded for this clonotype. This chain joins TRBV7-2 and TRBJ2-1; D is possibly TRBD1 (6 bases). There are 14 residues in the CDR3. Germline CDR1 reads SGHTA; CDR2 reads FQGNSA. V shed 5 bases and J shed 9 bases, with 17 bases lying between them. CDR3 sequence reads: CASSINREWGEQFF. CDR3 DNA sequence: TGTGCCAGCAGCATTAACAGGGAGTGGGGTGAGCAGTTCTTC.

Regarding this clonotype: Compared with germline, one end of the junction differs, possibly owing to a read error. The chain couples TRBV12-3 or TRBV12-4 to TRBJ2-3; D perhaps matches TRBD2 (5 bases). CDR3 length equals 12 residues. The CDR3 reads CASSSTTDAQYF. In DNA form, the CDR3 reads TGTGCCAGCAGTTCGACTACAGATGCGCAGTATTTT.

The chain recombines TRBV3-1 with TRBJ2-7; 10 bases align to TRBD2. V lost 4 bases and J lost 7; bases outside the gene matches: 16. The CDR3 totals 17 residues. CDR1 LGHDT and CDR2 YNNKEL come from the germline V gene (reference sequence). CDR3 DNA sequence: TGTGCCAGCAGCCGTACTAGCGGGGCAATCGAAGGGAATGAGCAGTACTTC. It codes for CASSRTSGAIEGNEQYF.

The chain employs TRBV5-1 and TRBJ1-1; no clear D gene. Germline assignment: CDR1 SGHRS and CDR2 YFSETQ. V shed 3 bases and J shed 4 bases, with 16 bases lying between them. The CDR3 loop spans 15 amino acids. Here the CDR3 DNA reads TGCGCCAGCAGCTCTAAATACGATGAATCCACTGAAGCTTTCTTT. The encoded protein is CASSSKYDESTEAFF.

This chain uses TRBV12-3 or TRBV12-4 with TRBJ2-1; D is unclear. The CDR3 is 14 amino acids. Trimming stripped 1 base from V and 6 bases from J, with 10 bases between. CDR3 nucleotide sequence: TGTGCCAGCAGTTTAGGTCAGGTCCCCAATGAGCAGTTCTTC. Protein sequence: CASSLGQVPNEQFF.

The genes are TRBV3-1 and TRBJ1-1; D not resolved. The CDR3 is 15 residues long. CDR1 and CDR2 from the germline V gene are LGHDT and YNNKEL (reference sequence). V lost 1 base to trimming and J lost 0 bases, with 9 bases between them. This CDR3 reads CASSQGPGLNTEAFF. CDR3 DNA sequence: TGTGCCAGCAGCCAAGGACCGGGTCTGAACACTGAAGCTTTCTTT.

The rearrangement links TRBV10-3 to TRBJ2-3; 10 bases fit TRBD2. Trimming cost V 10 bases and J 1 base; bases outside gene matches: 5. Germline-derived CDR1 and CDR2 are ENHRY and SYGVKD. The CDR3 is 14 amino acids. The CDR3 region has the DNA TGTGCCACCCTAGCGGGAGCGGGCACAGATACGCAGTATTTT. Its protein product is CATLAGAGTDTQYF.

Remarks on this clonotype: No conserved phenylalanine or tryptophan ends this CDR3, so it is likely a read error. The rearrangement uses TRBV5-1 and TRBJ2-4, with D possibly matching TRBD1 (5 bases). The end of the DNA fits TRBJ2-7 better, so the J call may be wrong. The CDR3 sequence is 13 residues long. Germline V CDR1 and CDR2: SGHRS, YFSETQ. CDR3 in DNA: TGCGCCAGCAGCTTTACAGGAACCTACGAGCAGTACTAC. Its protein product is CASSFTGTYEQYY.